This T cell receptor (beta chain) was sequenced during a study of Graves' ophthalmopathy and Graves' hyperthyroidism. At the level of the study: Prior to any treatment, peripheral blood was collected at the time of initial diagnosis.

Whole-study results and caveats: For predicting ophthalmopathy progression, the model had almost 71% sensitivity and roughly 72% specificity.

TCR beta CDR3 regions were amplified from RNA transcripts. Second-round multiplex PCR came after first-round RT-PCR with HTBI primers. MiXCR, run by TCRdb on the multiplex PCR reads, gives a single entry per CDR3 protein. Of roughly 410,000 distinct CDR3 sequences listed, 15% are singletons. The sample holds many counts of this clonotype. The antigen is undetermined. Researchers turned away patients with other autoimmune diseases, uncontrolled infections, pregnancy or lactation. V lost 3 bases and J lost 5, with 10 bases in between. Germline V lookup: CDR1 SGHNT, CDR2 YENEEA. The CDR3 is 13 residues long.

The material sequenced was peripheral blood. This clonotype originated in a woman aged 18-29 years with stable Graves' hyperthyroidism. This chain joins TRBV11-3 and TRBJ1-1; possibly TRBD1 for D (6 bases). CDR3: CASSFGRGTEAFF. The CDR3, as DNA: TGTGCCAGCAGCTTTGGTAGGGGGACTGAAGCTTTCTTT.